Below are 6 T cell receptor beta chains sequenced from a single sample in a study of blood T cell repertoires in COVID-19. Sequenced by immunoSEQ multiplex PCR; TCRdb stores in-frame clones only, minus some. The sample contains approximately 170,000 clones, 81% of which appear only once. Sequencing was done on a sample of peripheral blood. The receptors derive from a man in his fifties or sixties with active or convalescent COVID-19.

The chain employs TRBV27 and TRBJ1-2; tentatively, D is TRBD1 (5 bases). CDR3 length: 13 residues. Germline loops: CDR1 MNHEY, CDR2 SMNVEV (reference sequence). Trimming shortened V by 11 bases and J by 8 bases, and 21 bases separated the two germline ends. CDR3 sequence: CAPRDGRGGGYTF. The CDR3, as DNA: TGTGCCCCGCGTGATGGGCGCGGGGGGGGCTACACCTTC.

The chain uses TRBV4-1 and TRBJ2-7; tentative D call: TRBD1 (5 bases). Trimming cost V 0 bases and J 2 bases, with 11 bases left between them. This CDR3 is 15 amino acids long. Germline CDR1 reads MGHRA; CDR2 reads YSYEKL. The CDR3 coding sequence is TGCGCCAGCAGCCAAGAAGACAGTTTGACCTACGAGCAGTACTTC. This codes for CASSQEDSLTYEQYF.

The gene calls are TRBV12-1 and TRBJ1-4; the table's D call of TRBD1 was not tested on the DNA. TRBV12-1 is deemed a pseudogene. The CDR3 is 17 amino acids. The CDR3 DNA follows: TGTGCCAGCAACCCACTCTGCTTGGACAGGGGGAATGAAAAACTGTTTTTT. Residues: CASNPLCLDRGNEKLFF.

The rearrangement joins TRBV5-5 to TRBJ1-2; 8 positions match TRBD1. V was clipped by 1 base and J by 4 bases; unmatched bases: 3. This CDR3 has 14 amino acids. Germline assignment: CDR1 SGHKS and CDR2 YYEKEE (reference sequence). CDR3 sequence: CASSLSQGAYGYTF. The CDR3 DNA reads TGTGCCAGCAGCTTGTCCCAGGGGGCCTATGGCTACACCTTC.

The chain is built from TRBV11-2 and TRBJ2-7; 7 bases fit TRBD1. CDR1 and CDR2 from the germline V gene are SGHAT and FQNNGV. J lost 0 bases, V lost 4 bases, and 15 bases had no gene match. CDR3 length: 18 residues. CDR3 region: CASSSPGQFINYSYEQYF. The CDR3 coding sequence is TGTGCCAGCAGCTCTCCGGGACAGTTCATCAATTACTCCTACGAGCAGTACTTC.

V usage is TRBV18 and J usage is TRBJ2-5; D gene ambiguous. The CDR3 has 14 residues. Germline V gives CDR1 KGHSH, CDR2 LQKENI. V was trimmed by 3 bases and J by 0 bases, leaving 8 bases between them. The CDR3 nucleotides read TGTGCCAGCTCACCGGCAACGTACCAAGAGACCCAGTACTTC. It codes for CASSPATYQETQYF.